The T cell receptor (beta chain) under discussion was sequenced for a study of OX40 agonist ivuxolimab in advanced cancers. The study, taken as a whole, reports: Individuals who were partial responders at 0.1-3.0 mg/kg had clonal expansion that ranked among the lowest.

Only in-frame clones appear in the TCRdb table, and some are missing; sequencing was by immunoSEQ multiplex PCR. The sample consists of about 64,000 clones, around 83% of them appearing once. Points on this clone: No antigen is known for it.

This material consisted of CD4+ or CD8+ T cells sorted from blood, taken in a trial of the OX40 agonist ivuxolimab. This sequence was found in an adult with an advanced solid tumor such as melanoma, head and neck, liver or kidney cancer.

CDR3 region: CASSDSFDQPQHF. DNA for the CDR3: TGTGCCAGCTCGGACTCGTTCGATCAGCCCCAGCATTTT. The V and J genes are TRBV19 and TRBJ1-5; unclear D gene. With 9 bases removed from V and 5 bases from J, the gap between germline ends came to 14 bases. The CDR3 has 13 residues. Germline lookup yields CDR1 LNHDA and CDR2 SQIVND (reference sequence).